This T cell receptor beta chain was recovered during a study of T cells after yellow fever vaccination. Findings and limits, study-wide: Clonotypes appearing in both CD4 and CD8 compartments existed, and their share was small. At around 95% for CD4 and about 88% for CD8, most primary-vaccination clones showed up again after the booster.

The germline V gene has CDR1 SQVTM and CDR2 ANQGSEA. V lost 3 bases to trimming and J lost 3 bases, with 6 bases between them. There are 11 residues in the CDR3. This clonotype was recorded at least ten times. Antigen unknown. One entry per CDR3 protein results from TCRdb running MiXCR on the 5' RACE reads. The table includes hundreds of thousands of distinct CDR3 sequences, about 14% detected once. The sequenced sample was PBMCs, obtained on the day of the yellow fever booster vaccination. The J gene is TRBJ2-7, the V gene TRBV29-1; maybe TRBD2 (6 bases). The TCR comes from a man younger than 40 who received the YFV17D yellow fever vaccine. The CDR3 loop is CSVDGGYEQYF. The CDR3 DNA sequence: TGCAGCGTTGACGGGGGCTACGAGCAGTACTTC.